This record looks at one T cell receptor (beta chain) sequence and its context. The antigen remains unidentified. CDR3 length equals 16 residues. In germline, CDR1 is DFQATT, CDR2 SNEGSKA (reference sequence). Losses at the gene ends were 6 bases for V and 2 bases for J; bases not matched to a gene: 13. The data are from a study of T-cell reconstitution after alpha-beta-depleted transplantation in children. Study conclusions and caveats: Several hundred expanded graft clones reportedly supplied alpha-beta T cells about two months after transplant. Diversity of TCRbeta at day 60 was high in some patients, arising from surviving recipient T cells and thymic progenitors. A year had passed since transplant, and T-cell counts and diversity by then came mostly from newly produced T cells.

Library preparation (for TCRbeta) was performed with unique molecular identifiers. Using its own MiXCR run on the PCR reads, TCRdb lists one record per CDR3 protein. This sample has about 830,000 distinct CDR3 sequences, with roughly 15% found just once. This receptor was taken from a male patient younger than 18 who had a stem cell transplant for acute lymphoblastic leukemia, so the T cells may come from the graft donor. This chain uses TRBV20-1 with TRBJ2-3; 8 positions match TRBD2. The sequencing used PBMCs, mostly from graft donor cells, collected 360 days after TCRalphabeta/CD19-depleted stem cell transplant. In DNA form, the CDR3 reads TGCAGTGCGAAGGGTTTTGCGGGAGGCCTCACAGATACGCAGTATTTT. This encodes CSAKGFAGGLTDTQYF.